This T cell receptor (beta chain) was captured by sequencing in a study of CD8+ T cells in alopecia areata. Once RNA had been extracted, it was reverse transcribed into cDNA to act as the sequencing template. Assay used: immunoSEQ multiplex PCR; TCRdb lists only in-frame clones, some missing. The table shows roughly 130,000 clones, with over 50% occurring only once. Trimming shortened V by 3 bases and J by 3 bases, and 11 bases separated the two germline ends. The CDR3 is made up of 14 amino acids. Germline V CDR1 and CDR2: MDHEN, SYDVKM. This TCR derives from a human donor with alopecia areata. The sample was CD4+ T cells sorted from blood, taken at week 0. The J gene is TRBJ2-5, the V gene TRBV28; D remains unclear. The CDR3 DNA sequence: TGTGCCAGCAGTTTTTCTGGGCAGGAAGAGACCCAGTACTTC. This sequence encodes CASSFSGQEETQYF.